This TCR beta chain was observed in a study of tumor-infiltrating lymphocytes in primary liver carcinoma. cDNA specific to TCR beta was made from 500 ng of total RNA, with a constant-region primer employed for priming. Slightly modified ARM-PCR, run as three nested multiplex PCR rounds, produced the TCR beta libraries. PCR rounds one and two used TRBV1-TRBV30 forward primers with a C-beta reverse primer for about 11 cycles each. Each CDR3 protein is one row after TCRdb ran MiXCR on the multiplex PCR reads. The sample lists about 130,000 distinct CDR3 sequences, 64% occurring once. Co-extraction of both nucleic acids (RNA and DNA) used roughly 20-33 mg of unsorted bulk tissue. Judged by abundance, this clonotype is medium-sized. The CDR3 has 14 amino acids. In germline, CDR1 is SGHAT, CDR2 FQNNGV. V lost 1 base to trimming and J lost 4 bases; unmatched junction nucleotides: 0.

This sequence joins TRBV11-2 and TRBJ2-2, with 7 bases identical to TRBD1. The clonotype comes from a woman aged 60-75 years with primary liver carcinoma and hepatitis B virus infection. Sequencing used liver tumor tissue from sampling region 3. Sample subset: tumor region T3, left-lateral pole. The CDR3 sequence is CASSLAGGTGELFF. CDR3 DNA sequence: TGTGCCAGCAGCTTAGCAGGGGGCACCGGGGAGCTGTTTTTT.